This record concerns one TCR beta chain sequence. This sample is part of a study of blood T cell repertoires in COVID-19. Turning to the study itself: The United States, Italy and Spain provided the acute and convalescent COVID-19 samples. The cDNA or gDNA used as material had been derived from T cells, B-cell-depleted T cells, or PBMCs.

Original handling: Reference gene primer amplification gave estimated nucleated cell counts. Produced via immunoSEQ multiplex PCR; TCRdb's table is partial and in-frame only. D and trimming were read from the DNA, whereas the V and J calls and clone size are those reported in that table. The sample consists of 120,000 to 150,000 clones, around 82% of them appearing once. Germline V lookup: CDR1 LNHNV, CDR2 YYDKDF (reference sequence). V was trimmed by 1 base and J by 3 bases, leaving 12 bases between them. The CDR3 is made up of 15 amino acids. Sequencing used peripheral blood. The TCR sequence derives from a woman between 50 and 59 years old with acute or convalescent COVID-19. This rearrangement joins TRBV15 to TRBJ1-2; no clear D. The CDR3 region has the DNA TGTGCCACCAGCAGAGGATCGCCTGGAGACTATGGCTACACCTTC. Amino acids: CATSRGSPGDYGYTF.